This T cell receptor (beta chain) was observed in a study of T cells in Graves' hyperthyroidism and ophthalmopathy. Overall study results and limits: Blood shared most expanded thyroid clonotypes above 0.001.

Together with thyroid ultrasound, orbital computed tomography, serum thyroxine and TRAb, clinical symptoms were used for diagnoses. Germline V gene sequence: CDR1 SNHLY, CDR2 FYNNEI. This CDR3 is 14 amino acids long. V was pared by 4 bases and J by 2 bases, with 2 bases of the junction left unmatched. RNA transcripts served as the template for amplifying TCR beta CDR3 regions. TCR CDR3 regions were first amplified by RT-PCR with HTBI primers. TCRdb fed the multiplex PCR reads into MiXCR, producing one record per CDR3 protein. The sample has about 420,000 distinct CDR3 sequences, less than 20% seen once; the top ten hold 7.7%. This clonotype was counted many times. The antigen is not known.

This clonotype was obtained from a woman aged 18-30 years with Graves' hyperthyroidism. The genes are TRBV2 and TRBJ2-1, with TRBD1 identical over 7 bases. The sequencing sample was made of blood. CDR3 amino acids: CASSVDRAYNEQFF. The CDR3 DNA sequence: TGTGCCAGCAGTGTTGACAGGGCCTACAATGAGCAGTTCTTC.